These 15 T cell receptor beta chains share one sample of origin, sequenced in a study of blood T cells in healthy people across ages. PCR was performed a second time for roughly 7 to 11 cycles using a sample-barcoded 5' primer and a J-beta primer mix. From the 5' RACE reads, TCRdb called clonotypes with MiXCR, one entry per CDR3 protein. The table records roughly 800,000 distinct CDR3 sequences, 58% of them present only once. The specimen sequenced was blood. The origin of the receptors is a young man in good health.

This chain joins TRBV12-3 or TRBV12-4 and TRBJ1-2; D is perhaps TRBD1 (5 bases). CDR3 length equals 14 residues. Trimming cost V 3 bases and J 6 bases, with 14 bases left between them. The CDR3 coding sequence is TGTGCCAGCAGTTTTCCCAGGGCAGCAGATGGCTACACCTTC. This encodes CASSFPRAADGYTF.

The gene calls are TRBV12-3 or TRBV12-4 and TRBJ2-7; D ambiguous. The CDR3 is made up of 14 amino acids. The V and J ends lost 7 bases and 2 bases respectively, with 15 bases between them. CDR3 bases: TGTGCCAGCACCTTGGCAGGTTCTACCTACGAGCAGTACTTC. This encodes CASTLAGSTYEQYF.

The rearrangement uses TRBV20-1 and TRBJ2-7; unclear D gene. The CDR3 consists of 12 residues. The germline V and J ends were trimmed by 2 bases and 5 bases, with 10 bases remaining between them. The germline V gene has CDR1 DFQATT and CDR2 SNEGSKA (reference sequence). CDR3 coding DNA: TGCAGTGCTAGACCCGAATCTAACGAGCAGTACTTC. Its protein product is CSARPESNEQYF.

The chain's CDR3 is CSVELAGGLEPTDTQYF. The DNA of the CDR3 is TGCAGCGTAGAACTAGCGGGGGGGTTGGAACCCACAGATACGCAGTATTTT. The chain carries TRBV29-1 and TRBJ2-3, with 13 bases identical to TRBD2. The CDR3 sequence is 17 residues long. With V trimmed by 6 bases and J by 2 bases, 11 bases remained unmatched. CDR1 and CDR2 from the germline V gene are SQVTM and ANQGSEA.

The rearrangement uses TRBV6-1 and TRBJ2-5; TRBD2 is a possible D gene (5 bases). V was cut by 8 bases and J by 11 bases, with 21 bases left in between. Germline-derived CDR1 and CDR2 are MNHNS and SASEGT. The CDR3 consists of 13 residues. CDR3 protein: CASGRESAFGQYF. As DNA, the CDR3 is TGTGCCAGCGGGAGAGAATCGGCTTTCGGGCAGTACTTC.

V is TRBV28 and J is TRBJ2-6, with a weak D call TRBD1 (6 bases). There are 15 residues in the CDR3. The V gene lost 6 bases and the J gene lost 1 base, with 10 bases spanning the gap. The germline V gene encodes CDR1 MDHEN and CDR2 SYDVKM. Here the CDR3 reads CASRVRGSGANVLTF. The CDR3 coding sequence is TGTGCCAGCAGGGTTAGGGGGTCTGGGGCCAACGTCCTGACTTTC.

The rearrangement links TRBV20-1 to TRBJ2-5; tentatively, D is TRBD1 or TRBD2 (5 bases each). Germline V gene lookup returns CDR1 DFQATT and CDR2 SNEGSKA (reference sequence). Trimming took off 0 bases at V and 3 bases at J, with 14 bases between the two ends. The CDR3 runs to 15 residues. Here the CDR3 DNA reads TGCAGTGCTAGAGATCGGGGCCGGGGCGAAGAGACCCAGTACTTC. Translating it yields CSARDRGRGEETQYF.

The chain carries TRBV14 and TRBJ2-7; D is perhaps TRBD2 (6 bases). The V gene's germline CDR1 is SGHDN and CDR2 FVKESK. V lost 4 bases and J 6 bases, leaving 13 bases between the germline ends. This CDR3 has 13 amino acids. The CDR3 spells CASSPAGEGEQYF. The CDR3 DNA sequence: TGTGCCAGCAGCCCAGCGGGTGAGGGCGAGCAGTACTTC.

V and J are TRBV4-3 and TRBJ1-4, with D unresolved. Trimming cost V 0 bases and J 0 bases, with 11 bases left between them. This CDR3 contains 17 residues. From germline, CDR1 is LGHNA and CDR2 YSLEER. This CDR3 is CASSQDSGGATNEKLFF. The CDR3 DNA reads TGCGCCAGCAGCCAAGATTCGGGAGGCGCAACTAATGAAAAACTGTTTTTT.

The CDR3 protein is CASRFDIAGGTYEQYF. The CDR3 DNA reads TGTGCCAGCAGATTCGATATAGCAGGGGGAACCTACGAGCAGTACTTC. This sequence joins TRBV6-2 or TRBV6-3 and TRBJ2-7, with TRBD1 identical over 7 bases. The CDR3 length is 16 residues. Trimming removed 6 bases from V and 2 bases from J; junction bases left unmatched: 13. The germline gives CDR1 MNHEY, CDR2 SVGEGT.

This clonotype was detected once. This CDR3 is CASSFSRERYEQYF. CDR3 in DNA: TGTGCCAGCAGCTTTAGCCGGGAAAGATACGAGCAGTACTTC. The chain employs TRBV3-1 and TRBJ2-1, with a tentative D call TRBD2 (5 bases). The DNA end is a closer match to TRBJ2-7, so the J assignment may be wrong. Per the germline V gene, CDR1 is LGHDT and CDR2 is YNNKEL (reference sequence). The CDR3 loop spans 14 amino acids.

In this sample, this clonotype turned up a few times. CDR3 nucleotides: TGCGCCAGCAGTTACGACGCACTAGCGGGAGGGGAGACCCAGTACTTC. Translation: CASSYDALAGGETQYF. The gene calls are TRBV5-1 and TRBJ2-5, with 13 positions matching TRBD2. CDR3 length: 16 residues. Germline CDR1 reads SGHRS; CDR2 reads YFSETQ. After removal of 5 bases from V and 5 bases from J, the junction contained 9 bases not matched to a gene.

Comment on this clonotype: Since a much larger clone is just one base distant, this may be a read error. The CDR3: CASSELPRGEQYF. The CDR3 DNA sequence: TGCGCCAGCAGTGAACTGCCTCGGGGCGAGCAGTACTTC. This chain joins TRBV10-2 and TRBJ2-5, with D maybe TRBD2 (5 bases). The J call is in doubt because the DNA end fits TRBJ2-7 better. The germline V gene has CDR1 WSHSY and CDR2 SAAADI. The CDR3 is made up of 13 amino acids.

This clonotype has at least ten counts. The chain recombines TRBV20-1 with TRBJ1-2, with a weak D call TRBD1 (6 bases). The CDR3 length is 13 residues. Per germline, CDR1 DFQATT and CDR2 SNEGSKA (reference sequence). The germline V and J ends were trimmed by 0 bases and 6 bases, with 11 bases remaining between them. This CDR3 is CSARDPDSNGYTF. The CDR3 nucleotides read TGCAGTGCTAGAGATCCGGACAGCAATGGCTACACCTTC.

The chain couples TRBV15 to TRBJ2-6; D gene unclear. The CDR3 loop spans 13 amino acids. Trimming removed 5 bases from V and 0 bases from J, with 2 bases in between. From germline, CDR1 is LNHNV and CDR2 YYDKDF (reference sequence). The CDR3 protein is CATSYSGANVLTF. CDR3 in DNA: TGTGCCACCAGCTACTCTGGGGCCAACGTCCTGACTTTC.